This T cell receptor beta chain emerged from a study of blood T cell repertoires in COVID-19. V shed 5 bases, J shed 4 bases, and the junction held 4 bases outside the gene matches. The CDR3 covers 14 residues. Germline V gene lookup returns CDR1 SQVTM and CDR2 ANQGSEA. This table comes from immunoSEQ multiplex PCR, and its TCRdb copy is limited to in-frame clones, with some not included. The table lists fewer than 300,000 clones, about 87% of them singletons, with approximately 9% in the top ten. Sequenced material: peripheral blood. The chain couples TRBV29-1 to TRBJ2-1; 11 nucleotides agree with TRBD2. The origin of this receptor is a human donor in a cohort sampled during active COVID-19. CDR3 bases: TGCAGCGTTTCCGGGACTAGCGGATACAATGAGCAGTTCTTC. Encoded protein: CSVSGTSGYNEQFF.